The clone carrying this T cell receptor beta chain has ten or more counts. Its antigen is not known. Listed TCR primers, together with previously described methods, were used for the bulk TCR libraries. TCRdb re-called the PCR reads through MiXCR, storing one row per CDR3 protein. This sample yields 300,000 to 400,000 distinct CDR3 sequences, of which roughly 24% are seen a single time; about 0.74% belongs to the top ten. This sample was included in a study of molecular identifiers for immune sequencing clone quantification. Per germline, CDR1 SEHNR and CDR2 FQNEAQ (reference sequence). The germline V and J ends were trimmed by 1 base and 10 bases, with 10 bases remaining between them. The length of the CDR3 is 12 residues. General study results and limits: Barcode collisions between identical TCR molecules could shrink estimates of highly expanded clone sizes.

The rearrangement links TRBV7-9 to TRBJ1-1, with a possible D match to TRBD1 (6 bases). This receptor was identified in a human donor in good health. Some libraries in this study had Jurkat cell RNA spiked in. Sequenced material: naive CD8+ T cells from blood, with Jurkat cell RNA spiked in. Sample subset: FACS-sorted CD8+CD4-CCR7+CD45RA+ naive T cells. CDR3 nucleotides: TGTGCCAGCAGCTTAGAGGGAGGGGGAGCTTTCTTT. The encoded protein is CASSLEGGGAFF.